The clone carrying this T cell receptor beta chain came up a few times. These data originate in a study of blood T cell repertoires in COVID-19. At the level of the study: The United States, Italy and Spain provided the acute and convalescent COVID-19 samples. From T cells, B-cell-depleted T cells, or PBMCs came the material, which was cDNA or gDNA.

Germline CDR1 is MGHRA and CDR2 is YSYEKL. The V end lost 1 base, the J end lost 7 bases, and 14 bases lay between the germline ends. The CDR3 sequence is 15 residues long. Original data processing: It was from reference gene primer amplification that nucleated cell counts were estimated. Assay used: immunoSEQ multiplex PCR; TCRdb lists only in-frame clones, some missing. The D gene and trimming were derived from the DNA, and the V and J assignments and clone size from that table. This sample has some 300,000 clones; roughly nine tenths occur once, and the top ten carry roughly 2.3%. The receptor comes from a man in his late teens or twenties with active or convalescent COVID-19. The chain joins TRBV4-1 to TRBJ1-5; perhaps TRBD1 as D (5 bases). The sample consisted of peripheral blood. CDR3 sequence: CASSQGPGGGQPQHF. The CDR3 DNA is TGCGCCAGCAGCCAAGGCCCGGGGGGAGGACAGCCCCAGCATTTT.